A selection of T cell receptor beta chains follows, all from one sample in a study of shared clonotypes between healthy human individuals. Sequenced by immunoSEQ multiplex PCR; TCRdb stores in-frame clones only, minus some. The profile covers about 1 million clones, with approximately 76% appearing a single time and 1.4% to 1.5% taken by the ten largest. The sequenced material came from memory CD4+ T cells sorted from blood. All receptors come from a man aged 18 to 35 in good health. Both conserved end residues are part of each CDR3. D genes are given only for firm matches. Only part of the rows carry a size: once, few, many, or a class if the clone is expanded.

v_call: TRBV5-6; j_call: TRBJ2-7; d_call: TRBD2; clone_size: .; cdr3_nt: TGTGCCAGCAGGCTGAGCGGGAGGTACTCCTACGAGCAGTACTTC; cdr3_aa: CASRLSGRYSYEQYF
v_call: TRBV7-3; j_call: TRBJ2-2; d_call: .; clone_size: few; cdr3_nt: TGTGCCAGCAGCTTAATCTCGGGGTTGGGCACCGGGGAGCTGTTTTTT; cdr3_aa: CASSLISGLGTGELFF
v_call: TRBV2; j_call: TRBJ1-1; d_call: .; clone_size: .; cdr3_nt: TGTGCCAGCAGTGGCCGGGAGAACACTGAAGCTTTCTTT; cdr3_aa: CASSGRENTEAFF
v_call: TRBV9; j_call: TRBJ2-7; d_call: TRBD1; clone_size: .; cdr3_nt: TGTGCCAGCAGCGTATCGGGACAGAGCTCCTACGAGCAGTACTTC; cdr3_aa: CASSVSGQSSYEQYF
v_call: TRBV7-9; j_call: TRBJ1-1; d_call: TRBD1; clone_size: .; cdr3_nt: TGTGCCAGCACCCTGACAGGGGGAACTGAAGCTTTCTTT; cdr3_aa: CASTLTGGTEAFF
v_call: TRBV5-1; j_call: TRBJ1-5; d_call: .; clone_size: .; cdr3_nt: TGCGCCAGCAGCTTGACAAGGGGCAGCTCAGCCCAGCATTTT; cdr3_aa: CASSLTRGSSAQHF
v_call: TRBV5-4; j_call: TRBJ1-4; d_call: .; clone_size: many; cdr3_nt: TGTGCCAGCAGCGCGACTAAGGCAACTAATGAAAAACTGTTTTTT; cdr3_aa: CASSATKATNEKLFF
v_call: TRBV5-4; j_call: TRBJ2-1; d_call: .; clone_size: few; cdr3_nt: TGTGCCAGCAGCCACGGGGGGCCCAAGTACAATGAGCAGTTCTTC; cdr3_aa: CASSHGGPKYNEQFF
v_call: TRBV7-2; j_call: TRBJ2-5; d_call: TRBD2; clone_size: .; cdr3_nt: TGTGCCAGCAGCTTATTTCAAGCGGGAGGGCAAGAGACCCAGTACTTC; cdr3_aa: CASSLFQAGGQETQYF
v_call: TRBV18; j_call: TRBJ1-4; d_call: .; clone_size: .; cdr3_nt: TGTGCCAGCTCACCGGACATTAATGAAAAACTGTTTTTT; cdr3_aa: CASSPDINEKLFF
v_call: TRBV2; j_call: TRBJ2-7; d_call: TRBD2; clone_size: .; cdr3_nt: TGTGCCAGCAGTGAAGCCCACCTAGCGGGAGGCGAGCAGTACTTC; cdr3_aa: CASSEAHLAGGEQYF
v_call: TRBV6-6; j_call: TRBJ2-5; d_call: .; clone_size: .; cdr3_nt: TGTGCCAGCAGTTACGGGGTCCGGGAGACCCAGTACTTC; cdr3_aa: CASSYGVRETQYF
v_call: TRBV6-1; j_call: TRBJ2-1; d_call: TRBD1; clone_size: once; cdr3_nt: TGTGCCAGCAATCAAAACAGGGGCAATGAGCAGTTCTTC; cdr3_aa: CASNQNRGNEQFF
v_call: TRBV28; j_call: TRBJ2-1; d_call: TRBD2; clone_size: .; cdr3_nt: TGTGCCAGCACGGCTAGCGGGGGCAATGAGCAGTTCTTC; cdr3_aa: CASTASGGNEQFF
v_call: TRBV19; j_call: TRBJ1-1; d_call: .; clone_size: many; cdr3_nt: TGTGCCAGTAGTATAGAAGGGACCGTGGGTGAAGCTTTCTTT; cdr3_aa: CASSIEGTVGEAFF
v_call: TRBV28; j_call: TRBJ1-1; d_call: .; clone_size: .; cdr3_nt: TGTGCCAGCAGTTTAGAGCCCAAAGGTGACAGGGAAGCTTTCTTT; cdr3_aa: CASSLEPKGDREAFF
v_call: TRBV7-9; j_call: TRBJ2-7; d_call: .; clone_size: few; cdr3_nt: TGTGCCAGCTGTTATGCAGGGACCTACGAGCAGTACTTC; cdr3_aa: CASCYAGTYEQYF
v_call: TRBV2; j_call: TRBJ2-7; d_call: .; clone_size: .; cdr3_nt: TGTGCCAGCAGTTACTCCTACGAGCAGTACTTC; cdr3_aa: CASSYSYEQYF
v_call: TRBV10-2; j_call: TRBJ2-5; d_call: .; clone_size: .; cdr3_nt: TGCGCCAGCAGTGAGAGGAATAAAGTGGAGACCCAGTACTTC; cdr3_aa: CASSERNKVETQYF
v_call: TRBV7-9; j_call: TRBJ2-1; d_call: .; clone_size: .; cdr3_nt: TGTGCCAGCAGAATGGGCTGGGGGTTCAATGAGCAGTTCTTC; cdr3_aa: CASRMGWGFNEQFF
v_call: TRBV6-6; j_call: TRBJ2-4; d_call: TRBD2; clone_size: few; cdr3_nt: TGTGCCAGCAGCCAAGGTAGCGGGAGTAGTAACATTCAGTACTTC; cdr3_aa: CASSQGSGSSNIQYF
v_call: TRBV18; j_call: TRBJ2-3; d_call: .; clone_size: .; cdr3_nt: TGTGCCAGCTCACCGACCCGGGGGCTAGGAGATACGCAGTATTTT; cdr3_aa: CASSPTRGLGDTQYF
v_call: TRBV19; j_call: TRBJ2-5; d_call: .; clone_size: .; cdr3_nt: TGTGCCACCACAAACTCGTACCAAGAGACCCAGTACTTC; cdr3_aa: CATTNSYQETQYF
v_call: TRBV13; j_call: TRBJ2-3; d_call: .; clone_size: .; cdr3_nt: TGTGCCAGCAGCTTTCAGGGCAAAGGAACCCCCACAGATACGCAGTATTTT; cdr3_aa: CASSFQGKGTPTDTQYF
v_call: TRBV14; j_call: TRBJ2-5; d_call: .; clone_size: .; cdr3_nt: TGTGCCAGCAGCTCTTGGGAGACCCAGTACTTC; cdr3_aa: CASSSWETQYF
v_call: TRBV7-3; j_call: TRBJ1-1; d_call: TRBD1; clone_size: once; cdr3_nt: TGTGCCAGCAGCTCCCAGGGGGGCACTGAAGCTTTCTTT; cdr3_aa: CASSSQGGTEAFF